One sample yielded the 31 T cell receptor beta chains listed below, sequenced in a study of siplizumab effects on memory and regulatory T cells. Clones were sequenced by immunoSEQ multiplex PCR, and TCRdb holds only the in-frame ones, with some missing. The table lists some 100,000 clones, roughly 94% of them singletons. The sequenced material came from Tregs sorted from blood. The source of these receptors is a human donor in good health.

V is TRBV5-6 and J is TRBJ1-2; no clear D gene. The CDR3 is 16 amino acids. V was trimmed by 0 bases and J by 0 bases, leaving 12 bases between them. Germline V gene data show CDR1 as SGHDT and CDR2 as YYEEEE. The CDR3 bases are TGTGCCAGCAGCTTGGCTGTGGTCTCAGCTAACTATGGCTACACCTTC. Translation gives CASSLAVVSANYGYTF.

The chain employs TRBV5-1 and TRBJ1-2; TRBD1 agrees at 10 bases. V was clipped by 0 bases and J by 0 bases; unmatched bases: 5. Germline V gene data show CDR1 as SGHRS and CDR2 as YFSETQ. The CDR3 consists of 17 residues. DNA for the CDR3: TGCGCCAGCAGCTTGGAGGGGACAGGGGAAGCTAACTATGGCTACACCTTC. Protein: CASSLEGTGEANYGYTF.

CDR3 coding DNA: TGTGCCAGCAGCTTTAACAGGGGGGCCGGGGAGCTGTTTTTT. It encodes CASSFNRGAGELFF. V and J are TRBV5-6 and TRBJ2-2; 8 bases map to TRBD1. Trimming removed 2 bases from V and 6 bases from J; junction bases left unmatched: 3. Germline V gene sequence: CDR1 SGHDT, CDR2 YYEEEE. This CDR3 is 14 amino acids long.

The J gene is TRBJ2-1, the V gene TRBV5-1; 10 bases agree with TRBD2. V trimming: 0 bases; J trimming: 3 bases; junction bases outside the gene matches: 18. There are 21 residues in the CDR3. The germline V gene encodes CDR1 SGHRS and CDR2 YFSETQ. The CDR3 protein is CASSLGPTGTSDEEGYNEQFF. CDR3 in DNA: TGCGCCAGCAGCTTGGGACCCACCGGGACTAGCGACGAGGAGGGCTACAATGAGCAGTTCTTC.

V and J are TRBV25-1 and TRBJ1-2; D gene ambiguous. V lost 5 bases and J lost 2, with 15 bases in between. Germline values: CDR1 MGHDK, CDR2 SYGVNS. The CDR3 runs 15 residues. The CDR3 protein is CASSPDGRLNYGYTF. CDR3 bases: TGTGCCAGCAGTCCTGACGGCCGACTGAACTATGGCTACACCTTC.

This clone was observed a few times. This sequence joins TRBV7-9 and TRBJ1-5; D is uncertain. In germline, CDR1 is SEHNR, CDR2 FQNEAQ (reference sequence). The CDR3 contains 14 residues. Trimming left V 1 base short and J 3 bases short, with 7 bases between. CDR3 residues: CASSLDWVNQPQHF. The CDR3 bases are TGTGCCAGCAGCTTAGATTGGGTCAATCAGCCCCAGCATTTT.

The chain has TRBV19 and TRBJ2-1, with 7 bases aligning to TRBD1. V gave up 7 bases and J gave up 8 bases; unmatched junction bases: 17. The CDR3 loop spans 16 amino acids. The germline V gene has CDR1 LNHDA and CDR2 SQIVND (reference sequence). The CDR3, as DNA: TGTGCCAGTACCCCTCGAGTGGGCAGGGGGAGCGATGAGCAGTTCTTC. Translated: CASTPRVGRGSDEQFF.

This clone occurred once. The chain is built from TRBV6-6 and TRBJ1-2; D possibly corresponds to TRBD1 (5 bases). Germline assignment: CDR1 MNHNY and CDR2 SVGAGI (reference sequence). This CDR3 comprises 13 residues. Trimming pared 5 bases from V and 4 bases from J, leaving 11 bases between. The CDR3: CASSTLQGYGYTF. CDR3 sequence (DNA): TGTGCCAGCAGTACTCTCCAGGGCTATGGCTACACCTTC.

This rearrangement joins TRBV29-1 to TRBJ1-3; D not resolved. The CDR3 has 11 amino acids. CDR1 and CDR2 (germline): SQVTM, ANQGSEA. Trimming cost V 5 bases and J 4 bases, with 6 bases left between them. The CDR3 here is CSVTGGNTIYF. As DNA, the CDR3 is TGCAGCGTTACCGGAGGAAACACCATATATTTT.

The chain recombines TRBV11-2 with TRBJ2-5; D gene ambiguous. The germline V gene has CDR1 SGHAT and CDR2 FQNNGV. The CDR3 has 14 amino acids. V shed 5 bases and J shed 2 bases, with 12 bases lying between them. This CDR3 is CASSIGRRQETQYF. As DNA, the CDR3 is TGTGCCAGCAGCATCGGACGCCGGCAAGAGACCCAGTACTTC.

The V and J genes are TRBV10-1 and TRBJ2-5; possible D gene TRBD2, 6 bases. The CDR3 has 13 residues. Germline loops: CDR1 WNHNN, CDR2 SYGVQD (reference sequence). Trimming pared 3 bases from V and 4 bases from J, leaving 9 bases between. The DNA of the CDR3 is TGCGCCAGCAGTGAAGGAGGGGTAGAGACCCAGTACTTC. Encoded protein: CASSEGGVETQYF.

The rearrangement joins TRBV9 to TRBJ1-2, with D uncertain. Trimming pared 0 bases from V and 4 bases from J, leaving 7 bases between. Germline V gene lookup returns CDR1 SGDLS and CDR2 YYNGEE. CDR3 length: 13 amino acids. The CDR3 sequence: CASSVDGFYGYTF. CDR3 nucleotide sequence: TGTGCCAGCAGCGTAGACGGCTTCTATGGCTACACCTTC. Together with reference TRBV9 and TRBJ1-2, the CDR3 gives the full variable domain: DSGVTQTPKHLITATGQRVTLRCSPRSGDLSVYWYQQSLDQGLQFLIQYYNGEERAKGNILERFSAQQFPDLHSELNLSSLELGDSALYFCASSVDGFYGYTFGSGTRLTVV.

This clone was counted between two and nine times. The CDR3 nucleotides are TGCGCCAGCAGCTTGCAGGGGGCTGAGTATGGCTACACCTTC. Translated: CASSLQGAEYGYTF. This sequence joins TRBV5-1 and TRBJ1-2; 8 nucleotides line up with TRBD1. The CDR3 length is 14 residues. In germline, CDR1 is SGHRS, CDR2 YFSETQ. The V and J ends lost 1 base and 5 bases, in that order; junction bases with no gene match: 4. The full variable domain, completed using reference TRBV5-1 and TRBJ1-2, is KAGVTQTPRYLIKTRGQQVTLSCSPISGHRSVSWYQQTPGQGLQFLFEYFSETQRNKGNFPGRFSGRQFSNSRSEMNVSTLELGDSALYLCASSLQGAEYGYTFGSGTRLTVV.

The chain joins TRBV9 to TRBJ2-1; TRBD2 matches at 12 bases. From germline, CDR1 is SGDLS and CDR2 YYNGEE. The CDR3 sequence is 16 residues long. V shed 2 bases and J 7 bases; nucleotides not matched to a gene: 7. CDR3 loop: CASSVRLAGVRNEQFF. The DNA of the CDR3 is TGTGCCAGCAGCGTCCGACTAGCGGGAGTCCGGAATGAGCAGTTCTTC.

This chain links TRBV4-1 with TRBJ2-1, with 7 bases matching TRBD2. The trim removed 0 bases at V and 1 base at J, leaving 3 bases unmatched. This CDR3 region has 16 residues. Per the germline V gene, CDR1 is MGHRA and CDR2 is YSYEKL. CDR3 in amino acids: CASSQDGAGSYNEQFF. CDR3 DNA: TGCGCCAGCAGCCAAGATGGAGCGGGGTCCTACAATGAGCAGTTCTTC.

The chain links TRBV6-5 to TRBJ2-1; 7 bases are a match to TRBD1. With 7 bases clipped from V and 10 bases from J, the junction kept 7 bases outside the gene matches. CDR3 length equals 12 residues. Germline CDR1 MNHEY, CDR2 SVGAGI. Here the CDR3 reads CASNQGGLEQFF. Written as DNA, the CDR3 is TGTGCCAGCAACCAAGGGGGCTTGGAGCAGTTCTTC.

V and J are TRBV12-5 and TRBJ2-2; D is uncertain. V was pared by 2 bases and J by 7 bases, with 8 bases between. The CDR3 consists of 13 residues. Germline-derived CDR1 and CDR2 are LGHNT and FRNRAP. The CDR3 sequence is CASGLSPIGELFF. The CDR3 coding sequence is TGTGCTAGTGGTTTGAGCCCCATCGGGGAGCTGTTTTTT. Full variable domain (missing parts from reference TRBV12-5 and TRBJ2-2): DARVTQTPRHKVTEMGQEVTMRCQPILGHNTVFWYRQTMMQGLELLAYFRNRAPLDDSGMPKDRFSAEMPDATLATLKIQPSEPRDSAVYFCASGLSPIGELFFGEGSRLTVL.

The J gene is TRBJ1-1, the V gene TRBV6-6; tentative D call: TRBD1 (5 bases). Germline V CDR1 and CDR2: MNHNY, SVGAGI (reference sequence). The ends were cut back, 0 bases at V and 5 bases at J, with 13 bases in the middle. The CDR3 length is 15 residues. CDR3 bases: TGTGCCAGCAGTTACTCCGGGGCGATGGGTACTGAAGCTTTCTTT. This translates into CASSYSGAMGTEAFF.

The genes are TRBV7-9 and TRBJ1-3; D perhaps matches TRBD1 (5 bases). The CDR3 extends over 16 amino acids. V lost 2 bases, J lost 0 bases, and 11 bases lay in between. Germline-derived CDR1 and CDR2 are SEHNR and FQNEAQ (reference sequence). The CDR3 coding sequence is TGTGCCAGCAGCTTATCGGCAGGGCCCTCTGGAAACACCATATATTTT. This gives the protein CASSLSAGPSGNTIYF.

The chain uses TRBV5-6 and TRBJ1-3; the D gene is possibly TRBD1 (5 bases). The CDR3 has 14 amino acids. V was trimmed by 2 bases and J by 1 base, leaving 7 bases between them. Germline CDR1 is SGHDT and CDR2 is YYEEEE. The CDR3 DNA is TGTGCCAGCAGCTTTGCAGGGTCTGGAAACACCATATATTTT. It yields the protein CASSFAGSGNTIYF.

This clone has just one count. J is TRBJ2-5 and V is TRBV18; a weak D match, TRBD2 (6 bases). Germline V CDR1 and CDR2: KGHSH, LQKENI. CDR3 size: 17 residues. V was trimmed by 2 bases and J by 2 bases, leaving 18 bases between them. This CDR3 is CASSPGPGLQFQETQYF. The CDR3 nucleotides are TGTGCCAGCTCACCAGGACCGGGACTCCAGTTTCAAGAGACCCAGTACTTC.

The V gene is TRBV11-1, the J gene TRBJ1-3, with TRBD1 matching 7 bases. The CDR3 runs to 16 residues. Germline V gene data show CDR1 as SGHAT and CDR2 as FQDESV (reference sequence). V lost 4 bases to trimming and J lost 1 base; unmatched junction nucleotides: 7. The CDR3 nucleotides read TGTGCCAGCAGCTCGCCGGACAGGTTTTCTGGAAACACCATATATTTT. Its translation: CASSSPDRFSGNTIYF.

The chain is built from TRBV11-3 and TRBJ2-6, with D uncertain. The CDR3 length is 18 residues. V dropped 5 bases and J dropped 5 bases, with 22 bases sitting between them. Germline V gene lookup returns CDR1 SGHNT and CDR2 YENEEA. The CDR3 DNA is TGTGCCAGCAGCATGATGTCATCTCGACAAAGTCGGGCCAACGTCCTGACTTTC. This translates into CASSMMSSRQSRANVLTF.

The J gene is TRBJ2-6, the V gene TRBV30, with 9 positions matching TRBD1. This CDR3 has 16 amino acids. Trimming took 8 bases from V and 4 from J; bases not matched to a gene: 12. CDR1 is GTSNPN and CDR2 is SVGIG in the germline V gene (reference sequence). CDR3 DNA sequence: TGTGCCAGTCCGAAAAACAGGGGGCTAGGGGCCAACGTCCTGACTTTC. Translation: CASPKNRGLGANVLTF.

This rearrangement joins TRBV5-4 to TRBJ2-7; D is ambiguous. Trimming took off 0 bases at V and 4 bases at J, with 5 bases between the two ends. Per the germline V gene, CDR1 is SGHNT and CDR2 is YYREEE (reference sequence). The CDR3 has 12 residues. CDR3 DNA: TGTGCCAGCAGCTTGGGAGGTTACGAGCAGTACTTC. Its translation: CASSLGGYEQYF. The full variable domain, with the rest looked up from reference TRBV5-4 and TRBJ2-7, is ETGVTQSPTHLIKTRGQQVTLRCSSQSGHNTVSWYQQALGQGPQFIFQYYREEENGRGNFPPRFSGLQFPNYSSELNVNALELDDSALYLCASSLGGYEQYFGPGTRLTVT.

V usage is TRBV4-1 and J usage is TRBJ2-2; tentative D call: TRBD2 (5 bases). The V gene lost 3 bases and the J gene lost 1 base, with 9 bases spanning the gap. CDR3 length: 15 residues. From germline, CDR1 is MGHRA and CDR2 YSYEKL. This CDR3 reads CASSHPSGNTGELFF. The CDR3 DNA follows: TGCGCCAGCAGCCATCCCAGCGGGAACACCGGGGAGCTGTTTTTT.

The V gene is TRBV5-6, the J gene TRBJ1-5, with no clear D. This CDR3 is built from 15 residues. Trimming cost V 2 bases and J 6 bases, with 15 bases left between them. Germline CDR1 and CDR2: SGHDT and YYEEEE. The CDR3 loop is CASSLRGLVSQPQHF. DNA of the CDR3: TGTGCCAGCAGCTTACGGGGTTTGGTGAGTCAGCCCCAGCATTTT.

This clone was observed once. The chain has TRBV28 and TRBJ1-2, with D hard to call. Trimming removed 8 bases at V and 6 bases at J, with 19 bases between. The CDR3 is 14 amino acids. Germline V gives CDR1 MDHEN, CDR2 SYDVKM. The CDR3 reads CASRFRTLGDGYTF. CDR3 DNA: TGTGCCAGCCGATTTCGTACCCTGGGAGATGGCTACACCTTC.

V is TRBV6-1 and J is TRBJ2-6, with D uncertain. The CDR3 is 16 residues long. The germline V gene has CDR1 MNHNS and CDR2 SASEGT. The germline V and J ends were trimmed by 4 bases and 0 bases, with 10 bases remaining between them. Written as DNA, the CDR3 is TGTGCCAGCAGTGTCGGGTTTCTCTCTGGGGCCAACGTCCTGACTTTC. Amino acid sequence: CASSVGFLSGANVLTF.

The genes are TRBV7-6 and TRBJ1-5; D is perhaps TRBD1 (5 bases). Per germline, CDR1 SGHVS and CDR2 FNYEAQ. The CDR3 covers 15 residues. V lost 5 bases and J 4 bases, leaving 15 bases between the germline ends. The CDR3 DNA follows: TGTGCCAGCAGCCTACTCGGGGGAGTTAATCAGCCCCAGCATTTT. This codes for CASSLLGGVNQPQHF.

The chain recombines TRBV11-3 with TRBJ2-1, with 9 positions matching TRBD1. The V gene end was trimmed by 3 bases and the J gene end by 5 bases; junction bases not matched to a gene: 2. CDR3 length equals 14 residues. Germline CDR1 and CDR2: SGHNT and YENEEA. For the CDR3, the DNA is TGTGCCAGCAGCTTGGGACAGGGCCACAATGAGCAGTTCTTC. This encodes CASSLGQGHNEQFF. The whole variable domain, remainder taken from reference TRBV11-3 and TRBJ2-1, is EAGVVQSPRYKIIEKKQPVAFWCNPISGHNTLYWYLQNLGQGPELLIRYENEEAVDDSQLPKDRFSAERLKGVDSTLKIQPAELGDSAVYLCASSLGQGHNEQFFGPGTRLTVL.